The 8 T cell receptor beta chains presented below share a single source sample, sequenced in a study of Graves' ophthalmopathy and Graves' hyperthyroidism. Researchers took RNA transcripts and amplified TCR beta CDR3 regions from them. HTBI primers primed a first-round RT-PCR, and a second-round multiplex PCR followed. Each CDR3 protein gets one entry after TCRdb re-called the multiplex PCR reads with MiXCR. The sample lists some 370,000 distinct CDR3 sequences, 17% occurring once. The sample taken for sequencing was peripheral blood. The receptors stem from an adult woman with stable Graves' hyperthyroidism.

The rearrangement uses TRBV28 and TRBJ1-1, with D maybe TRBD1 (5 bases). Germline CDR1 and CDR2: MDHEN and SYDVKM. V lost 9 bases, J lost 0 bases, and 20 bases lay in between. The CDR3 covers 16 residues. The CDR3 nucleotides are TGTGCCAGTAGTAATGGGGGACGGCTCATGAACACTGAAGCTTTCTTT. It yields the protein CASSNGGRLMNTEAFF.

There are many counts of this clonotype. J is TRBJ2-7 and V is TRBV13, with D tentatively TRBD1 (5 bases). The CDR3 runs 15 residues. The V end lost 0 bases, the J end lost 5 bases, and 14 bases lay between the germline ends. Per germline, CDR1 PRHDT and CDR2 FYEKMQ (reference sequence). CDR3 in DNA: TGTGCCAGCAGCTTAGGTAAGGGGATATCGAACGAGCAGTACTTC. Its protein is CASSLGKGISNEQYF.

In its sample, this clonotype was seen many times. This chain links TRBV20-1 with TRBJ2-7; 11 nucleotides agree with TRBD1. This CDR3 has 15 amino acids. CDR1 is DFQATT and CDR2 is SNEGSKA in the germline V gene (reference sequence). V shed 0 bases, J shed 5 bases, and the junction held 6 bases outside the gene matches. Here the CDR3 reads CSARDRRTGGNEQYF. The DNA of the CDR3 is TGCAGTGCTAGAGATCGCCGGACAGGGGGCAACGAGCAGTACTTC.

This clonotype was counted ten times or more. The chain uses TRBV4-3 and TRBJ2-5; D remains unclear. The CDR3 length is 13 residues. The germline V gene has CDR1 LGHNA and CDR2 YSLEER. V dropped 1 base and J dropped 5 bases, with 8 bases sitting between them. The CDR3 DNA reads as TGCGCCAGCAGCCAAGGGACGATGGAGACCCAGTACTTC. This translates into CASSQGTMETQYF.

The sample holds many counts of this clonotype. V gene TRBV2 combines with J gene TRBJ2-7; TRBD2 matches 11 bases. CDR1 and CDR2 (germline): SNHLY, FYNNEI. J was trimmed by 4 bases and V by 3 bases; bases with no gene match: 2. The CDR3 is 14 amino acids. CDR3 nucleotides: TGTGCCAGCAGTGACCTAGCGGGAGGTTACGAGCAGTACTTC. Residues: CASSDLAGGYEQYF.

This clonotype appeared a few times. The rearrangement links TRBV20-1 to TRBJ1-2; D remains unclear. V gave up 4 bases and J gave up 4 bases, with 19 bases separating them. This CDR3 contains 15 residues. Germline loops: CDR1 DFQATT, CDR2 SNEGSKA (reference sequence). The CDR3 DNA is TGCAGTGCTAACCCATCACGGGGATCGGGCTATGGCTACACCTTC. Translation: CSANPSRGSGYGYTF.

This clonotype has a count of ten or more. The genes are TRBV30 and TRBJ1-5; no definite D call. The germline CDR1 and CDR2 sequences are GTSNPN and SVGIG (reference sequence). This CDR3 has 14 residues. Trimming left V 3 bases short and J 3 bases short, with 12 bases between. The CDR3 region is CAWSGTVYNQPQHF. For the CDR3, the DNA is TGTGCCTGGAGCGGAACAGTTTACAATCAGCCCCAGCATTTT.

This clonotype occurred a few times. The chain has TRBV6-1 and TRBJ1-2; the D is unclear. This CDR3 has 13 residues. CDR1 and CDR2 (germline): MNHNS, SASEGT. Trimming removed 3 bases from V and 4 bases from J, with 9 bases in between. The CDR3 loop is CASSEETLYGYTF. CDR3 bases: TGTGCCAGCAGTGAGGAGACACTCTATGGCTACACCTTC.